This T cell receptor beta chain was captured by sequencing in a study of cytomegalovirus exposure and HLA in healthy donors. Overall study results and limits: Relative to the approximately 680-donor mean, N-insertions were reportedly fewer in an Asian-associated ancestry cluster in a later analysis. Some highly shared sequence variants likely arose as a pipeline artifact.

Germline V gene sequence: CDR1 SGHDT, CDR2 YYEEEE. The V gene lost 6 bases and the J gene lost 1 base, with 11 bases spanning the gap. This CDR3 contains 14 residues. PCR was performed using 60 Vbeta and 13 Jbeta primers. Data came from immunoSEQ multiplex PCR; TCRdb stores just in-frame clones and leaves some out. The data contain 100,000 to 150,000 clones, about 76% of them singletons. About this clone itself: Its cognate antigen is unknown.

This clonotype was sampled from a man in his forties or fifties in good health and CMV-seropositive. The chain couples TRBV5-6 to TRBJ1-5, with D possibly matching TRBD1 (6 bases). Sequencing input: PBMCs. CDR3: CASNEQGSNQPQHF. CDR3 nucleotide sequence: TGTGCCAGCAACGAACAGGGAAGCAATCAGCCCCAGCATTTT.